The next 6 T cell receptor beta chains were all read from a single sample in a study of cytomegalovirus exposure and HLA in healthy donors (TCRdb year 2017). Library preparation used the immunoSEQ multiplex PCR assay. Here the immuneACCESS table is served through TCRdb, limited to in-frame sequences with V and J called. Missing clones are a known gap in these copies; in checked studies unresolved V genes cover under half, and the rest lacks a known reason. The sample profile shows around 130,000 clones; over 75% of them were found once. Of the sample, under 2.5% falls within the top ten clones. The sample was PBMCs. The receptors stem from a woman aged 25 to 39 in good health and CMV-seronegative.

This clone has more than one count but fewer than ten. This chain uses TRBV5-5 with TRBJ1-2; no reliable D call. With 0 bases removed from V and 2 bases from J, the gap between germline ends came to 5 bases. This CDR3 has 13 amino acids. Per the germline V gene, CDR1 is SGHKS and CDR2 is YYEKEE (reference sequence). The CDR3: CASSLDSNYGYTF. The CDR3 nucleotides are TGTGCCAGCAGCTTGGACAGCAACTATGGCTACACCTTC. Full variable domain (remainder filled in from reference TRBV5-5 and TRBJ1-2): DAGVTQSPTHLIKTRGQQVTLRCSPISGHKSVSWYQQVLGQGPQFIFQYYEKEERGRGNFPDRFSARQFPNYSSELNVNALLLGDSALYLCASSLDSNYGYTFGSGTRLTVV.

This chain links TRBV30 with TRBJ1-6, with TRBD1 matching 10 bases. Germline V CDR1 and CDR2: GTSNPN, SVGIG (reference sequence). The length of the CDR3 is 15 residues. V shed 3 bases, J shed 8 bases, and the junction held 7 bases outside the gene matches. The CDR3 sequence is CAWRTGGWTHSPLHF. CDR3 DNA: TGTGCCTGGAGGACAGGGGGCTGGACGCATTCACCCCTCCACTTT. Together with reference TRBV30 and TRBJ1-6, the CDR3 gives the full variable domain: SQTIHQWPATLVQPVGSPLSLECTVEGTSNPNLYWYRQAAGRGLQLLFYSVGIGQISSEVPQNLSASRPQDRQFILSSKKLLLSDSGFYLCAWRTGGWTHSPLHFGNGTRLTVT.

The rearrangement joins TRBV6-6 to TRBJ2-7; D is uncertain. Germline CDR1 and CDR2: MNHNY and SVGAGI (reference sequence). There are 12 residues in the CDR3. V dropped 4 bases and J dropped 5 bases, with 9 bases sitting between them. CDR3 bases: TGTGCCAGCAGTTGGCAGGTCCACGAGCAGTACTTC. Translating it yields CASSWQVHEQYF.

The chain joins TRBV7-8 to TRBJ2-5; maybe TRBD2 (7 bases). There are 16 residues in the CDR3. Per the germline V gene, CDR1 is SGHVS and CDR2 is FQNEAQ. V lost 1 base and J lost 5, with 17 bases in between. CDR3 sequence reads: CASSLVTGGPGETQYF. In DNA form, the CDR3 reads TGTGCCAGCAGCTTAGTCACCGGGGGGCCTGGGGAGACCCAGTACTTC.

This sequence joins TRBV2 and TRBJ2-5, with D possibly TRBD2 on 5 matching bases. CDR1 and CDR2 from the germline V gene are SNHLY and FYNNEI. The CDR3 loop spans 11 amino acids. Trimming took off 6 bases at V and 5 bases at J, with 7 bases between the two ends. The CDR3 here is CASRRRETQYF. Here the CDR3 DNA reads TGTGCCAGCAGGAGGAGGGAGACCCAGTACTTC.

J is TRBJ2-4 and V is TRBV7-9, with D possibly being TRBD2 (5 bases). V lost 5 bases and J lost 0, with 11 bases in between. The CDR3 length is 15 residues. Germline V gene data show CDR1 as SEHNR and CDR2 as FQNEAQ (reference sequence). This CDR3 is CASSASEAAKNIQYF. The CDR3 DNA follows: TGTGCCAGCAGCGCCTCGGAGGCAGCCAAAAACATTCAGTACTTC.